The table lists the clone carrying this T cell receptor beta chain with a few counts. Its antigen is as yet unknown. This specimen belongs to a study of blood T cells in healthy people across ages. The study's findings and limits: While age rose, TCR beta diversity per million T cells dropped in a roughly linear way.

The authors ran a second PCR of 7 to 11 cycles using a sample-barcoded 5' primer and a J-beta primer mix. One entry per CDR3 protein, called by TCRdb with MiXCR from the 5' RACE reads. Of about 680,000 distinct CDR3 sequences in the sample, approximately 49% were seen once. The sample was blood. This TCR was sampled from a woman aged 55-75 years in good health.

CDR3 residues: CSAGQGMDGEQYF. The CDR3 DNA is TGCAGCGCCGGACAGGGCATGGATGGCGAGCAGTACTTC. The chain recombines TRBV29-1 with TRBJ2-7; TRBD1 matches 8 bases. CDR1 is SQVTM, CDR2 ANQGSEA, per germline. The CDR3 consists of 13 residues. Trimming cost V 7 bases and J 6 bases; bases outside gene matches: 11.